One and the same sample provided the 30 T cell receptor beta chains below, sequenced in a study of Japanese encephalitis immunity and Zika vaccine responses. TCRdb reprocessed the 5' RACE reads via MiXCR and lists one record per CDR3 protein. Of around 690 distinct CDR3 sequences listed, about 3.6% are singletons. CFSE-labeled PBMCs were cultured six to seven days with peptide pools, each at about 0.97 ug/mL. The sort collected unfixed, live, CD56-CD19-CD16-CD3+CD4+ CFSE-low proliferating CD4 T cells. Sequencing was performed on antigen-activated CD4+ T cells from blood, cultured, taken during a Zika inactivated vaccine study. Receptor source: an adult woman who received an inactivated Zika virus vaccine.

This clonotype rates as medium-sized. The CDR3, as DNA: TGTGCCAGCAGTTTAGGGGCAGGGGTTTACCAGCCCCAGCATTTT. Its protein is CASSLGAGVYQPQHF. V and J are TRBV12-3 or TRBV12-4 and TRBJ1-5; TRBD1 is a possible D gene (6 bases). V lost 1 base to trimming and J lost 7 bases, with 14 bases between them. This CDR3 is built from 15 residues.

This clonotype was seen repeatedly, ten times or more. V is TRBV9 and J is TRBJ2-7, with 9 nucleotides matching TRBD1. This CDR3 region has 16 residues. With V trimmed by 0 bases and J by 3 bases, 7 bases remained unmatched. Looked up from germline, CDR1 is SGDLS and CDR2 is YYNGEE. The CDR3, as DNA: TGTGCCAGCAGCGTAGGGGGACAGGGCCCCAGCTACGAGCAGTACTTC. As protein: CASSVGGQGPSYEQYF.

This clonotype ranks as medium-sized. The gene calls are TRBV19 and TRBJ2-1; no firm D call. The ends were cut back, 0 bases at V and 6 bases at J, with 6 bases in the middle. The CDR3 consists of 13 residues. Germline-derived CDR1 and CDR2 are LNHDA and SQIVND (reference sequence). DNA for the CDR3: TGTGCCAGTAGTATAGAATCCATCAATGAGCAGTTCTTC. Translating gives CASSIESINEQFF.

By sample share, this clonotype is medium-sized. The rearrangement uses TRBV6-5 and TRBJ1-2; 8 bases agree with TRBD1. Germline lookup yields CDR1 MNHEY and CDR2 SVGAGI. Trimming at V came to 6 bases and at J to 4 bases, leaving 10 bases not matched to a gene. This CDR3 contains 15 residues. DNA for the CDR3: TGTGCCAGCAGCCCGGGGACAGGAGTCCTCTATGGCTACACCTTC. Translation gives CASSPGTGVLYGYTF.

This chain joins TRBV6-1 and TRBJ2-7; 10 positions match TRBD1. CDR3 length equals 14 residues. In germline, CDR1 is MNHNS, CDR2 SASEGT. The V and J ends lost 4 bases and 3 bases, in that order; junction bases with no gene match: 3. The CDR3 DNA sequence: TGTGCCAGCAGTGGGGGACAGGGGAACTACGAGCAGTACTTC. Its protein product is CASSGGQGNYEQYF.

This clonotype rates as medium-sized. V and J are TRBV4-3 and TRBJ2-1; D not certain. The CDR3 sequence is 13 residues long. V was cut by 0 bases and J by 9 bases, with 9 bases left in between. Germline V lookup: CDR1 LGHNA, CDR2 YSLEER. In DNA form, the CDR3 reads TGCGCCAGCAGCCAAGAGGGATCCTCTGAGCAGTTCTTC. This encodes CASSQEGSSEQFF.

This clonotype is large. At one boundary the junction diverges from the germline segment, which might be a read error. This sequence joins TRBV2 and TRBJ2-3, with D tentatively TRBD2 (5 bases). CDR1 is SNHLY and CDR2 is FYNNEI in the germline V gene. This CDR3 contains 14 residues. CDR3: CASSDRSSIDTQYF. CDR3 DNA sequence: TGTGCCAGCAGTGACAGGTCTAGCATAGATACGCAGTATTTT.

This clonotype is medium-sized by share. The V and J genes are TRBV2 and TRBJ2-3, with D uncertain. This CDR3 has 14 amino acids. Trimming pared 5 bases from V and 0 bases from J, leaving 9 bases between. Looked up from germline, CDR1 is SNHLY and CDR2 is FYNNEI. The CDR3 is CASSNRESTDTQYF. For the CDR3, the DNA is TGTGCCAGCAGTAATAGGGAAAGCACAGATACGCAGTATTTT.

The table lists this clonotype with many counts. This chain links TRBV6-5 with TRBJ1-5; no definite D call. The CDR3 consists of 15 residues. V lost 5 bases and J 3 bases, leaving 14 bases between the germline ends. The germline CDR1 and CDR2 sequences are MNHEY and SVGAGI. CDR3 nucleotide sequence: TGTGCCAGCAGTCCCCGAATACCCCTCAATCAGCCCCAGCATTTT. It yields the protein CASSPRIPLNQPQHF.

This clonotype is medium-sized by share. The chain couples TRBV4-3 to TRBJ1-2; D perhaps matches TRBD1 (5 bases). The V gene's germline CDR1 is LGHNA and CDR2 YSLEER. Deletions cut 0 bases from V and 4 bases from J, with 9 bases between. The CDR3 is 14 residues long. The CDR3 loop reads CASSQDWGSYGYTF. Here the CDR3 DNA reads TGCGCCAGCAGCCAAGATTGGGGGTCCTATGGCTACACCTTC.

This clonotype is labeled as medium-sized (0.01 to 0.1%). The rearrangement uses TRBV12-3 or TRBV12-4 and TRBJ2-1; 10 nucleotides agree with TRBD1. The ends lost 6 bases at V and 10 bases at J; junction bases unmatched: 12. The CDR3 sequence is 15 residues long. The CDR3 nucleotides read TGTGCCAGCAGACCCGGGACAGGGGAGGCAAGAGAGCAGTTCTTC. It yields the protein CASRPGTGEAREQFF.

This clonotype ranks as medium-sized. The V and J genes are TRBV30 and TRBJ1-1; 7 nucleotides line up with TRBD1. Germline V gene lookup returns CDR1 GTSNPN and CDR2 SVGIG (reference sequence). Trimming took 8 bases from V and 4 from J; bases not matched to a gene: 10. The CDR3 has 13 amino acids. CDR3 in DNA: TGTGCCAGTTACCCGGACAGGCCCACTGAAGCTTTCTTT. Its translation: CASYPDRPTEAFF.

This clonotype is labeled as medium-sized. The chain couples TRBV4-3 to TRBJ1-1, with D unresolved. Deletions cut 1 base from V and 5 bases from J, with 17 bases between. The CDR3 consists of 16 residues. CDR1 is LGHNA, CDR2 YSLEER, per germline. In DNA, the CDR3 is TGCGCCAGCAGCCAAGCCTGGGGTGTGGCCGAGACTGAAGCTTTCTTT. Protein product: CASSQAWGVAETEAFF.

Within the sample, this clonotype is medium-sized (0.01 to 0.1%). The DNA for the CDR3 is TGCAGTGCTAGAGCCACCTACACGGGGCAGGAGGATCAGCCCCAGCATTTT. It codes for CSARATYTGQEDQPQHF. The rearrangement links TRBV20-1 to TRBJ1-5, with D perhaps matching TRBD1 (5 bases). Trimming removed 1 base at V and 5 bases at J, with 21 bases between. The CDR3 has 17 residues. Germline CDR1 and CDR2: DFQATT and SNEGSKA (reference sequence).

Within the sample, this clonotype is large. V and J are TRBV7-2 and TRBJ1-2, with TRBD1 matching over 8 bases. Trimming took 4 bases from V and 3 from J; bases not matched to a gene: 7. The CDR3 consists of 15 residues. The V gene's germline CDR1 is SGHTA and CDR2 FQGNSA. CDR3 coding DNA: TGTGCCAGCAGCTCGCAGGGGGCGGGGGACTATGGCTACACCTTC. This encodes CASSSQGAGDYGYTF.

The chain couples TRBV13 to TRBJ1-2; a possible D gene is TRBD1 (6 bases). The ends were cut back, 2 bases at V and 5 bases at J, with 9 bases in the middle. This CDR3 contains 13 residues. CDR1 is PRHDT, CDR2 FYEKMQ, per germline (reference sequence). The CDR3 spells CASSLRGGYGYTF. CDR3 DNA sequence: TGTGCCAGCAGCTTAAGGGGGGGGTATGGCTACACCTTC.

This clonotype is labeled as large (0.1 to 1%). The chain recombines TRBV4-3 with TRBJ1-3; 7 bases align to TRBD1. CDR1 is LGHNA and CDR2 is YSLEER in the germline V gene. V was pared by 0 bases and J by 6 bases, with 8 bases of the junction left unmatched. CDR3 length equals 16 residues. CDR3 sequence reads: CASSQDWGTDLNTIYF. In DNA form, the CDR3 reads TGCGCCAGCAGCCAAGATTGGGGGACAGACCTAAACACCATATATTTT.

This clonotype is labeled large. The chain recombines TRBV28 with TRBJ1-6; D is ambiguous. The CDR3 has 13 amino acids. Trimming shortened V by 2 bases and J by 7 bases, and 6 bases separated the two germline ends. Germline V gene sequence: CDR1 MDHEN, CDR2 SYDVKM. CDR3 in amino acids: CASSLGLNSPLHF. The CDR3 nucleotides are TGTGCCAGCAGTTTAGGGTTGAATTCACCCCTCCACTTT.

This clonotype is deemed large. This chain connects TRBV6-2 or TRBV6-3 to TRBJ2-2; no definite D call. Germline V gene lookup returns CDR1 MNHEY and CDR2 SVGEGT. This CDR3 spans 13 amino acids. Trimming left V 8 bases short and J 0 bases short, with 7 bases between. The CDR3 DNA follows: TGTGCCAGCGGCGGTGCGAACACCGGGGAGCTGTTTTTT. Translation gives CASGGANTGELFF.

This clonotype was recorded a few times. The chain couples TRBV5-5 to TRBJ1-1, with D perhaps matching TRBD1 (5 bases). Germline assignment: CDR1 SGHKS and CDR2 YYEKEE (reference sequence). This CDR3 has 13 residues. V was clipped by 2 bases and J by 6 bases, with 11 bases between them. In DNA, the CDR3 is TGTGCCAGCAGCTTTATCGGAGGGGCTGAAGCTTTCTTT. Translated, it gives CASSFIGGAEAFF.

The chain links TRBV4-3 to TRBJ2-1; a weak D match, TRBD1 (7 bases). The CDR3 runs 17 residues. Germline V lookup: CDR1 LGHNA, CDR2 YSLEER. V was shortened by 1 base and J by 5 bases, with 18 bases between the two germline ends. In DNA form, the CDR3 reads TGCGCCAGCAGCCAAGTCGGAGGGGGCAATATAAACAATGAGCAGTTCTTC. It encodes CASSQVGGGNINNEQFF.

Within the sample, this clonotype is medium-sized (0.01 to 0.1%). This chain joins TRBV7-2 and TRBJ2-3, with D hard to call. Trimming pared 3 bases from V and 5 bases from J, leaving 15 bases between. Germline loops: CDR1 SGHTA, CDR2 FQGNSA. This CDR3 has 15 residues. Here the CDR3 reads CASSFGASGQDTQYF. As DNA, the CDR3 is TGTGCCAGCAGCTTTGGAGCATCCGGGCAAGATACGCAGTATTTT.

The V gene is TRBV7-2, the J gene TRBJ2-1; D remains ambiguous. The CDR3 is 11 amino acids. V was pared by 7 bases and J by 4 bases, with 5 bases between. The V gene's germline CDR1 is SGHTA and CDR2 FQGNSA. The CDR3 nucleotides read TGTGCCAGCACCCCGTACAATGAGCAGTTCTTC. The encoded protein is CASTPYNEQFF.

This clonotype is labeled medium-sized (0.01 to 0.1%). This chain links TRBV24-1 with TRBJ2-3; the match to TRBD2 covers 13 bases. V lost 4 bases and J lost 4; bases outside the gene matches: 7. CDR3 length: 17 residues. Germline CDR1 is KGHDR and CDR2 is SFDVKD. This CDR3 reads CATSDPGTSGEADTQYF. The CDR3 DNA follows: TGTGCCACCAGTGACCCGGGGACTAGCGGGGAGGCAGATACGCAGTATTTT.

This clonotype is medium-sized within its sample. The CDR3 protein is CASSLTNQPQHF. In nucleotides, the CDR3 is TGTGCCAGTAGTTTGACGAATCAGCCCCAGCATTTT. The chain has TRBV19 and TRBJ1-5; D not resolved. Germline loops: CDR1 LNHDA, CDR2 SQIVND (reference sequence). The CDR3 extends over 12 amino acids. Between the trimmed V and J ends, which lost 5 bases and 4 bases, there was a span of 6 bases.

By share, this clonotype counts as large. The CDR3 region is CASSLDRGSHNEQFF. CDR3 DNA sequence: TGTGCCAGCAGCTTAGATAGGGGGTCTCACAATGAGCAGTTCTTC. The chain uses TRBV7-2 and TRBJ2-1; D perhaps matches TRBD1 (6 bases). The V end lost 1 base, the J end lost 5 bases, and 12 bases lay between the germline ends. The germline CDR1 and CDR2 sequences are SGHTA and FQGNSA. The CDR3 has 15 amino acids.

By share of the sample, this clonotype is medium-sized (0.01 to 0.1%). This sequence joins TRBV12-3 or TRBV12-4 and TRBJ1-5; 9 bases are shared with TRBD1. The CDR3 loop spans 14 amino acids. Trimming removed 7 bases from V and 5 bases from J; junction bases left unmatched: 6. Here the CDR3 reads CASNPDRGDQPQHF. As DNA, the CDR3 is TGTGCCAGCAACCCGGACAGGGGAGATCAGCCCCAGCATTTT.

This clonotype is termed large. The rearrangement joins TRBV5-1 to TRBJ1-1, with D hard to call. This CDR3 comprises 14 residues. V gave up 1 base and J gave up 2 bases, with 9 bases separating them. Germline V gene lookup returns CDR1 SGHRS and CDR2 YFSETQ. The CDR3 DNA follows: TGCGCCAGCAGCTTGACAGCCAGCAACACTGAAGCTTTCTTT. As protein: CASSLTASNTEAFF.

This clonotype is medium-sized (0.01 to 0.1%). The CDR3 bases are TGTGCCAGCAGATCATCCCGGGACAGCACAGATACGCAGTATTTT. This translates into CASRSSRDSTDTQYF. V and J are TRBV6-1 and TRBJ2-3; either TRBD1 or TRBD2 may fit D (5 bases each). Per the germline V gene, CDR1 is MNHNS and CDR2 is SASEGT. The CDR3 totals 15 residues. With 6 bases removed from V and 0 bases from J, the gap between germline ends came to 13 bases.

This clonotype is large by share. The chain carries TRBV9 and TRBJ2-1; possibly TRBD2 for D (6 bases). Germline values: CDR1 SGDLS, CDR2 YYNGEE. V was clipped by 4 bases and J by 0 bases, with 8 bases between them. The CDR3 contains 14 residues. CDR3 amino acids: CASSPGSSYNEQFF. DNA of the CDR3: TGTGCCAGCAGCCCCGGGAGCTCCTACAATGAGCAGTTCTTC.